This T cell receptor (beta chain) emerged from a study of OX40 agonist ivuxolimab in advanced cancers. At the level of the study: At under 85% male, the cohort had a mean age of about 55 years, ranging from about 23 to 79.

The CDR3 has 14 residues. CDR1 and CDR2 from the germline V gene are SGHRS and YFSETQ. The V end was cut by 0 bases, the J end by 6 bases, with 9 bases between. Generated by immunoSEQ multiplex PCR, the TCRdb table keeps only in-frame clones and is missing some. The sample yields some 110,000 clones, less than 95% seen once. Regarding this clone: Its specificity is not known.

Study-level findings and limits: Both blood CD4+ and CD8+ T cells showed clonal growth by week 6 at 0.1 to 3.0 mg/kg. Among patients with partial responses at 0.1-3.0 mg/kg, clonal expansion was among the lowest.

Material: CD4+ or CD8+ T cells sorted from blood, obtained in a trial of the OX40 agonist ivuxolimab. The chain joins TRBV5-1 to TRBJ2-2; a possible D gene is TRBD1 (5 bases). The sequence came from an adult with an advanced solid tumor such as melanoma, head and neck, liver or kidney cancer. The CDR3 region has the DNA TGCGCCAGCAGCTTGGGCCAGGGATCCGGGGAGCTGTTTTTT. It codes for CASSLGQGSGELFF.